This T cell receptor beta chain was captured in a study of cytomegalovirus exposure and HLA in healthy donors. The overall study: Early released data had tens of millions of unique TCRs, all coming from HLA-typed donors. Study findings and constraints: Later on, analysis showed that most CMV-associated TCR beta chains appeared to be HLA-restricted. CMV serostatus was the only immune exposure information that was available.

J gave up 6 bases and V 0 bases, and 11 bases lay outside the gene matches. The CDR3 extends over 17 amino acids. Germline V CDR1 and CDR2: MNHEY, SMNVEV (reference sequence). In regard to this clone: Its antigen is still unknown.

Primers for the PCR totalled 60 Vbeta and 13 Jbeta. This table comes from immunoSEQ multiplex PCR, and its TCRdb copy is limited to in-frame clones, with some not included. Here the sample spans some 93,000 clones, less than 10% being singletons. The genes are TRBV27 and TRBJ2-7; 10 bases line up with TRBD1. The specimen sequenced was PBMCs. The receptor's source is a man aged 45-60 years in good health and CMV-seropositive. The CDR3 here is CASSLSLWTGGSGEQYF. CDR3 DNA sequence: TGTGCCAGCAGTTTATCCTTATGGACAGGGGGTTCTGGCGAGCAGTACTTC.